A selection of T cell receptor beta chains follows, all from one sample in a study of T cell changes during pregnancy in multiple sclerosis. TCRdb's table, derived via immunoSEQ multiplex PCR, lists solely in-frame clones and lacks some. The sample consists of tens of thousands of clones, 93% of them appearing once. The starting material was peripheral blood, obtained after pregnancy. The receptor set was obtained from a female donor with multiple sclerosis, enrolled in a pregnancy study. Both conserved end residues are part of each CDR3. A D gene is named only where the DNA matches it firmly. The size field is filled for only some rows; it gives once, few, many or a size class.

j_call: TRBJ1-1; d_call: -; clone_size: once; v_call: TRBV6-4; cdr3_aa: CASSETGLNTEAFF; cdr3_nt: TGTGCCAGCAGCGAGACAGGCCTGAACACTGAAGCTTTCTTT
j_call: TRBJ1-2; d_call: TRBD1; clone_size: -; v_call: TRBV18; cdr3_aa: CASSPGQGAEGYTF; cdr3_nt: TGTGCCAGCTCACCTGGACAGGGGGCTGAAGGCTACACCTTC
j_call: TRBJ1-2; d_call: TRBD1; clone_size: -; v_call: TRBV5-6; cdr3_aa: CASSPTGVLNGYTF; cdr3_nt: TGTGCCAGCAGCCCTACAGGGGTTCTGAATGGCTACACCTTC
j_call: TRBJ2-1; d_call: -; clone_size: -; v_call: TRBV2; cdr3_aa: CASFRAPYNEQFF; cdr3_nt: TGTGCCAGCTTCCGCGCTCCCTACAATGAGCAGTTCTTC
j_call: TRBJ2-5; d_call: -; clone_size: -; v_call: TRBV19; cdr3_aa: CASSGDRLQETQYF; cdr3_nt: TGTGCCAGTAGTGGTGACAGGTTACAAGAGACCCAGTACTTC
j_call: TRBJ2-7; d_call: -; clone_size: -; v_call: TRBV27; cdr3_aa: CASSLEGVRNSYEQYF; cdr3_nt: TGTGCCAGCAGTTTAGAGGGGGTGAGAAACTCCTACGAGCAGTACTTC
j_call: TRBJ2-7; d_call: -; clone_size: -; v_call: TRBV27; cdr3_aa: CASSLGQGSYEQYF; cdr3_nt: TGTGCCAGCAGTTTAGGGCAGGGCTCCTACGAGCAGTACTTC
j_call: TRBJ1-1; d_call: TRBD1; clone_size: -; v_call: TRBV7-6; cdr3_aa: CASSVLTGTTEAFF; cdr3_nt: TGTGCCAGCAGCGTCCTGACAGGGACGACTGAAGCTTTCTTT
j_call: TRBJ2-1; d_call: -; clone_size: once; v_call: TRBV25-1; cdr3_aa: CASSEYNNEQFF; cdr3_nt: TGTGCCAGCAGTGAATACAACAATGAGCAGTTCTTC
j_call: TRBJ1-2; d_call: -; clone_size: -; v_call: TRBV5-8; cdr3_aa: CASSSFLRLNNYGYTF; cdr3_nt: TGTGCCAGCAGCTCATTCCTCCGGTTAAATAACTATGGCTACACCTTC
j_call: TRBJ2-1; d_call: TRBD2; clone_size: -; v_call: TRBV4-1; cdr3_aa: CASSPRLGGEGRVYEQFF; cdr3_nt: TGCGCCAGCAGCCCGAGGTTGGGGGGGGAGGGCCGAGTTTATGAGCAGTTCTTC
j_call: TRBJ1-1; d_call: -; clone_size: -; v_call: TRBV9; cdr3_aa: CASSQWTGGFGTEAFF; cdr3_nt: TGTGCCAGCAGCCAGTGGACGGGAGGGTTTGGCACTGAAGCTTTCTTT
j_call: TRBJ1-2; d_call: -; clone_size: -; v_call: TRBV27; cdr3_aa: CASRNINGYTF; cdr3_nt: TGTGCCAGCAGAAACATAAATGGCTACACCTTC
j_call: TRBJ1-6; d_call: -; clone_size: -; v_call: TRBV30; cdr3_aa: CAWSVTGVSYNSPLHF; cdr3_nt: TGTGCCTGGAGTGTAACCGGGGTCTCCTATAATTCACCCCTCCACTTT
j_call: TRBJ1-2; d_call: TRBD1; clone_size: -; v_call: TRBV7-9; cdr3_aa: CASRPTGGNYGYTF; cdr3_nt: TGTGCCAGCAGGCCGACAGGGGGGAACTATGGCTACACCTTC
j_call: TRBJ2-1; d_call: TRBD1; clone_size: -; v_call: TRBV5-1; cdr3_aa: CASSKTGGDNNEQFF; cdr3_nt: TGCGCCAGCAGCAAAACAGGGGGTGATAACAATGAGCAGTTCTTC
j_call: TRBJ2-2; d_call: -; clone_size: -; v_call: TRBV7-2; cdr3_aa: CASSLITGGTGELFF; cdr3_nt: TGTGCCAGCAGCTTAATAACAGGTGGTACCGGGGAGCTGTTTTTT
j_call: TRBJ1-5; d_call: TRBD1; clone_size: -; v_call: TRBV19; cdr3_aa: CASSRTGGNNQPQHF; cdr3_nt: TGTGCCAGTAGCCGGACAGGGGGCAACAATCAGCCCCAGCATTTT
j_call: TRBJ1-2; d_call: TRBD1; clone_size: -; v_call: TRBV6-5; cdr3_aa: CASSYSAGQGDGYTF; cdr3_nt: TGTGCCAGCAGTTACTCGGCCGGACAGGGGGATGGCTACACCTTC
j_call: TRBJ1-5; d_call: -; clone_size: -; v_call: TRBV19; cdr3_aa: CASTPEGFRTQPQHF; cdr3_nt: TGTGCCAGTACCCCGGAGGGGTTTCGGACTCAGCCCCAGCATTTT
j_call: TRBJ2-7; d_call: -; clone_size: once; v_call: TRBV5-1; cdr3_aa: CASSLAGGSSYEQYF; cdr3_nt: TGCGCCAGCAGCTTGGCCGGGGGAAGCTCCTACGAGCAGTACTTC
j_call: TRBJ1-5; d_call: -; clone_size: -; v_call: TRBV19; cdr3_aa: CASSIGGTQYQPQHF; cdr3_nt: TGTGCCAGTAGTATAGGGGGCACCCAATATCAGCCCCAGCATTTT
j_call: TRBJ2-7; d_call: TRBD1; clone_size: -; v_call: TRBV18; cdr3_aa: CASSTGVSYEQYF; cdr3_nt: TGTGCCAGCTCAACAGGGGTATCCTACGAGCAGTACTTC
j_call: TRBJ2-7; d_call: TRBD1; clone_size: -; v_call: TRBV19; cdr3_aa: CASSNYRGSYEQYF; cdr3_nt: TGTGCCAGTAGCAACTACAGGGGGTCATACGAGCAGTACTTC
j_call: TRBJ1-2; d_call: -; clone_size: -; v_call: TRBV19; cdr3_aa: CASSMWDSSGYTF; cdr3_nt: TGTGCCAGTAGTATGTGGGACTCCAGCGGCTACACCTTC
j_call: TRBJ2-2; d_call: -; clone_size: -; v_call: TRBV2; cdr3_aa: CASSEVSYTGELFF; cdr3_nt: TGTGCCAGCAGTGAAGTGTCATACACCGGGGAGCTGTTTTTT
j_call: TRBJ2-7; d_call: TRBD2; clone_size: -; v_call: TRBV10-2; cdr3_aa: CASGTSGTSYEQYF; cdr3_nt: TGCGCCAGTGGGACTAGCGGGACCTCCTACGAGCAGTACTTC
j_call: TRBJ2-5; d_call: -; clone_size: -; v_call: TRBV15; cdr3_aa: CATSRDAGAGVGEETQYF; cdr3_nt: TGTGCCACCAGCAGAGATGCGGGGGCGGGAGTGGGGGAAGAGACCCAGTACTTC
j_call: TRBJ1-1; d_call: TRBD1; clone_size: -; v_call: TRBV15; cdr3_aa: CATSRVAGGRMGPFEAFF; cdr3_nt: TGTGCCACCAGCAGAGTTGCAGGGGGCAGGATGGGGCCTTTTGAAGCTTTCTTT
j_call: TRBJ2-5; d_call: -; clone_size: -; v_call: TRBV7-9; cdr3_aa: CASSFQSEETQYF; cdr3_nt: TGTGCCAGCAGCTTTCAATCGGAAGAGACCCAGTACTTC
j_call: TRBJ2-1; d_call: TRBD2; clone_size: -; v_call: TRBV10-3; cdr3_aa: CAINGLAGGVDEQFF; cdr3_nt: TGTGCCATCAATGGACTAGCGGGAGGGGTTGATGAGCAGTTCTTC
j_call: TRBJ2-3; d_call: -; clone_size: -; v_call: TRBV10-3; cdr3_aa: CAIRDSSTDTQYF; cdr3_nt: TGTGCCATCAGGGACAGTAGCACAGATACGCAGTATTTT
j_call: TRBJ2-5; d_call: TRBD2; clone_size: -; v_call: TRBV6-1; cdr3_aa: CASSEQGGETQYF; cdr3_nt: TGTGCCAGCAGTGAGCAGGGAGGGGAGACCCAGTACTTC
j_call: TRBJ2-1; d_call: -; clone_size: -; v_call: TRBV7-3; cdr3_aa: CASSFTGTQEQFF; cdr3_nt: TGTGCCAGCAGCTTTACGGGTACCCAGGAGCAGTTCTTC
j_call: TRBJ2-1; d_call: TRBD1; clone_size: once; v_call: TRBV4-3; cdr3_aa: CASSPTGGNEQFF; cdr3_nt: TGCGCCAGCAGCCCGACAGGGGGGAATGAGCAGTTCTTC
j_call: TRBJ2-1; d_call: TRBD1; clone_size: -; v_call: TRBV6-5; cdr3_aa: CASRPSTGCPFF; cdr3_nt: TGTGCCAGCCGACCATCGACAGGGTGCCCGTTCTTC
j_call: TRBJ2-7; d_call: -; clone_size: -; v_call: TRBV6-1; cdr3_aa: CASSEWWLTAGEQYF; cdr3_nt: TGTGCCAGCAGTGAATGGTGGCTCACGGCAGGCGAGCAGTACTTC
j_call: TRBJ2-1; d_call: TRBD2; clone_size: medium-sized; v_call: TRBV6-4; cdr3_aa: CASSAGTSGGAGEQFF; cdr3_nt: TGTGCCAGCAGCGCCGGGACTAGCGGGGGGGCAGGGGAGCAGTTCTTC
j_call: TRBJ2-5; d_call: TRBD2; clone_size: once; v_call: TRBV6-1; cdr3_aa: CASSEAGTSGKKTQYF; cdr3_nt: TGTGCCAGCAGTGAAGCGGGGACTAGCGGGAAAAAGACCCAGTACTTC
j_call: TRBJ2-3; d_call: TRBD2; clone_size: -; v_call: TRBV18; cdr3_aa: CASSPGAGPRGTDTQYF; cdr3_nt: TGTGCCAGCTCACCAGGAGCGGGACCCCGTGGCACAGATACGCAGTATTTT
j_call: TRBJ2-7; d_call: -; clone_size: -; v_call: TRBV27; cdr3_aa: CASMEGLSYEQYF; cdr3_nt: TGTGCCAGCATGGAGGGACTCTCCTACGAGCAGTACTTC
j_call: TRBJ2-2; d_call: TRBD2; clone_size: -; v_call: TRBV4-3; cdr3_aa: CASSQVAGVNTGELFF; cdr3_nt: TGCGCCAGCAGCCAAGTGGCGGGAGTCAACACCGGGGAGCTGTTTTTT
j_call: TRBJ2-3; d_call: -; clone_size: -; v_call: TRBV5-4; cdr3_aa: CASRYRGSGDTQYF; cdr3_nt: TGTGCCAGCAGGTACCGGGGGTCTGGAGATACGCAGTATTTT
j_call: TRBJ2-3; d_call: TRBD2; clone_size: -; v_call: TRBV2; cdr3_aa: CASSGSGRDTQYF; cdr3_nt: TGTGCCAGCAGTGGTAGCGGGAGGGATACGCAGTATTTT
j_call: TRBJ2-3; d_call: -; clone_size: -; v_call: TRBV20-1; cdr3_aa: CSASTGDTQYF; cdr3_nt: TGCAGTGCTTCCACAGGAGATACGCAGTATTTT
j_call: TRBJ2-7; d_call: -; clone_size: -; v_call: TRBV5-5; cdr3_aa: CASSRDHYEQYF; cdr3_nt: TGTGCCAGCAGCCGGGATCACTACGAGCAGTACTTC